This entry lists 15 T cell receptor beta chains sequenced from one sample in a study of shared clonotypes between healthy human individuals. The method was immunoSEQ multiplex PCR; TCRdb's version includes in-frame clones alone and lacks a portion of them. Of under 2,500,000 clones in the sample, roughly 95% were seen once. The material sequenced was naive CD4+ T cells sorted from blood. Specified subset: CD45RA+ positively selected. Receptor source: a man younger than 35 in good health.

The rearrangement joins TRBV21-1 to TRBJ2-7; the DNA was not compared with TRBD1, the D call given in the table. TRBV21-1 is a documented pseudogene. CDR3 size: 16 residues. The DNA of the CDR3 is TGTGCCAGCAGCAAACCCTCAGGGGCCACATCCTACGAGCAGTACTTC. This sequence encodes CASSKPSGATSYEQYF.

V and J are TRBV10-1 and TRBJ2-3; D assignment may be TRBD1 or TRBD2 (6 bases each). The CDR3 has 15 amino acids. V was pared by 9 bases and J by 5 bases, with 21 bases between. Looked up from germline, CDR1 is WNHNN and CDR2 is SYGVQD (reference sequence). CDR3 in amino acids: CASGPRVGGLDTQYF. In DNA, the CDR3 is TGCGCCAGTGGGCCCCGAGTGGGGGGCCTAGATACGCAGTATTTT.

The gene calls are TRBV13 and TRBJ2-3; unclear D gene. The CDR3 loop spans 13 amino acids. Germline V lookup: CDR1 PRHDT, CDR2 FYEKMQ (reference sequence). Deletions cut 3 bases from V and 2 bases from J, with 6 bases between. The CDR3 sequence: CASSFKVTDTQYF. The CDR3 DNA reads TGTGCCAGCAGCTTTAAAGTCACAGATACGCAGTATTTT. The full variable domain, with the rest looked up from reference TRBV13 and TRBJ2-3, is AAGVIQSPRHLIKEKRETATLKCYPIPRHDTVYWYQQGPGQDPQFLISFYEKMQSDKGSIPDRFSAQQFSDYHSELNMSSLELGDSALYFCASSFKVTDTQYFGPGTRLTVL.

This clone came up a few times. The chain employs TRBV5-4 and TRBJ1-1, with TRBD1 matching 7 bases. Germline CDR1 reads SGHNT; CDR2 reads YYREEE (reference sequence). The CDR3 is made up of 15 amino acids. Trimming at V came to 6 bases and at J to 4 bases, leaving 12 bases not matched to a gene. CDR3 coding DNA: TGTGCCAGCACCTACGCCGGGACAGTGCCCACTGAAGCTTTCTTT. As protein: CASTYAGTVPTEAFF.

The CDR3 sequence is CASTESRGNGEKLFF. In DNA form, the CDR3 reads TGTGCCAGCACCGAATCTCGGGGAAACGGTGAAAAACTGTTTTTT. The chain is built from TRBV25-1 and TRBJ1-4; D uncertain. CDR1 is MGHDK and CDR2 is SYGVNS in the germline V gene. The CDR3 has 15 amino acids. The V end was cut by 7 bases, the J end by 7 bases, with 19 bases between.

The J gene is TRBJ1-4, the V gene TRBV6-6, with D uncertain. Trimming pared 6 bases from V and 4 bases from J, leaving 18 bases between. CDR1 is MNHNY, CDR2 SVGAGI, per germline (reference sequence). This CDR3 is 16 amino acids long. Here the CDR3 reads CASSQDYSPLNEKLFF. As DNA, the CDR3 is TGTGCCAGCAGCCAAGACTACTCCCCACTTAATGAAAAACTGTTTTTT.

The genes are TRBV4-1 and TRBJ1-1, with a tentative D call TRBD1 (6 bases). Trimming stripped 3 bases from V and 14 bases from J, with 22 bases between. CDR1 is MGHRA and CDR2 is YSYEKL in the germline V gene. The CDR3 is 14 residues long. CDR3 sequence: CASSHLGGRGSPFF. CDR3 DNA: TGCGCCAGCAGCCACCTGGGGGGGCGCGGATCTCCCTTCTTT.

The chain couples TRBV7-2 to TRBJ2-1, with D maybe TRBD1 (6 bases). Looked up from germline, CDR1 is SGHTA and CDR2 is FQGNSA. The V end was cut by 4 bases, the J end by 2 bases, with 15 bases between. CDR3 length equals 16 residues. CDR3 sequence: CASSSPLAGAYNEQFF. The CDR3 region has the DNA TGTGCCAGCAGCTCACCTCTGGCAGGGGCCTACAATGAGCAGTTCTTC.

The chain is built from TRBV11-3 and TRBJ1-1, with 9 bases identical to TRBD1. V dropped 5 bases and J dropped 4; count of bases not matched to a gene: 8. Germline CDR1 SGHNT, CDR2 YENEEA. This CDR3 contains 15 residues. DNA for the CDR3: TGTGCCAGCAGCCGCGGACAGGGGCAATCCACTGAAGCTTTCTTT. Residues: CASSRGQGQSTEAFF.

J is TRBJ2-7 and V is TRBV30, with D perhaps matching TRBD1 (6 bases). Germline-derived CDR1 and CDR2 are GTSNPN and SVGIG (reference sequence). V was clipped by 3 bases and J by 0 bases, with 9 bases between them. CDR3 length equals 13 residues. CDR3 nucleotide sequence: TGTGCCTGGAGCTCAGGGGTCTCCTACGAGCAGTACTTC. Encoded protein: CAWSSGVSYEQYF.

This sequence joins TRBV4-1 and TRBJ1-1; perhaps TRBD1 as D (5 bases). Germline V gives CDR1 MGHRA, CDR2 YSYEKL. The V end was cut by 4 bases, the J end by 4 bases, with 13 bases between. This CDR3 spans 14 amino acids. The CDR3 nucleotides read TGCGCCAGCAGCCTTCGACAGAGCCCCACTGAAGCTTTCTTT. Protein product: CASSLRQSPTEAFF.

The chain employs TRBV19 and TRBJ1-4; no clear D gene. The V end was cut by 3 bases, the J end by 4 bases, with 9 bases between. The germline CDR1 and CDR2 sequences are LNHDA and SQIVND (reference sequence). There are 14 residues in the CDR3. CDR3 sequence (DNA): TGTGCCAGTAGTATGACTGCGCGTAATGAAAAACTGTTTTTT. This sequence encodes CASSMTARNEKLFF.

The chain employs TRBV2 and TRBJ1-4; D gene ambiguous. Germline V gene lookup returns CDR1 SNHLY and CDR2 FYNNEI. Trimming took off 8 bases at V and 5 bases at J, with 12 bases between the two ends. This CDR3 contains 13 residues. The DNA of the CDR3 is TGTGCCAGCGCGGCAGGTGCGAATGAAAAACTGTTTTTT. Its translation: CASAAGANEKLFF.

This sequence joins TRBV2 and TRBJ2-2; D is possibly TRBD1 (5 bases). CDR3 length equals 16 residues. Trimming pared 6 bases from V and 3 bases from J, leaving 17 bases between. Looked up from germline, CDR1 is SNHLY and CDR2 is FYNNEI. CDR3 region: CASRRPGLGDTGELFF. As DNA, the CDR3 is TGTGCCAGCAGAAGGCCTGGGCTAGGGGACACCGGGGAGCTGTTTTTT.

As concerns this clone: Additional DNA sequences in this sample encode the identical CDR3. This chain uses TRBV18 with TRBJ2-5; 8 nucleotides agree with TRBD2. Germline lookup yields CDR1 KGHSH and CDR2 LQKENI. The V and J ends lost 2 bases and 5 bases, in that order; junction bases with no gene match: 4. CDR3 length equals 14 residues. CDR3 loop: CASSPAGGRETQYF. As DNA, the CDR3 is TGTGCCAGCTCACCAGCGGGGGGTCGGGAGACCCAGTACTTC.